This TCR beta chain was documented in a study of Ad26.COV2.S vaccination and SARS-CoV-2 variants. Study-wide background: Enrolled in COV1001, the donor was in the Ad26.COV2.S trial arm, which received the vaccine. Intramuscular Ad26.COV2.S doses were given once or twice, 56 days apart.

The protocol was immunoSEQ multiplex PCR, while the TCRdb copy is restricted to in-frame clones and leaves out a portion. The sample contains roughly 410,000 clones, roughly 85% of which appear only once. This CDR3 comprises 12 residues. CDR1 and CDR2 (germline): SGHTA, FQGTGA. The V segment lost 2 bases and the J segment 9 bases; nucleotides outside the gene matches: 4. Treatment indicated: some 20 received Ad26.COV2.S at low or high dose, single or two shots; roughly five received placebo; per-sample allocation not given. Sampling was done on day 63 after the first vaccine or placebo injection. Vaccination employed an Ad26 vector expressing the Wuhan-strain SARS-CoV-2 spike.

The gene calls are TRBV7-3 and TRBJ2-7; 7 bases line up with TRBD1. The receptor's source is a person aged 18-60 years who received the Ad26.COV2.S COVID-19 vaccine or a placebo. Sample: peripheral blood, taken in a trial of Ad26.COV2.S vaccine versus placebo. The CDR3 reads CASSLEGGRQYF. The CDR3 DNA reads TGTGCCAGCAGCTTAGAAGGGGGCAGGCAGTACTTC.